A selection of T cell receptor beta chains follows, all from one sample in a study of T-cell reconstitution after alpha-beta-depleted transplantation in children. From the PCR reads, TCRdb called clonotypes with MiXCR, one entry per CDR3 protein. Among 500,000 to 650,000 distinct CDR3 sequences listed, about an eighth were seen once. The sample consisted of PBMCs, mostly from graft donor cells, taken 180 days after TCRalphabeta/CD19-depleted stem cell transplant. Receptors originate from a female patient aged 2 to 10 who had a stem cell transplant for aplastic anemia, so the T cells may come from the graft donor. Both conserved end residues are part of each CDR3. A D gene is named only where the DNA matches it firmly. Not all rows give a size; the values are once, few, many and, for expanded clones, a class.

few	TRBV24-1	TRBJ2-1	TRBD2	CATRGRVAGDNEQFF	TGTGCCACCAGGGGGCGGGTAGCGGGAGACAATGAGCAGTTCTTC
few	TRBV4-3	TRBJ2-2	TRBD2	CASSHGGLAGGHTGELFF	TGCGCCAGCAGCCACGGGGGACTAGCGGGAGGGCACACCGGGGAGCTGTTTTTT
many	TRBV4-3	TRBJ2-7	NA	CASSQDKTTGKYF	TGCGCCAGCAGCCAAGATAAGACGACAGGCAAGTACTTC
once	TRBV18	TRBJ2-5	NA	CASSPRDYQETQYF	TGTGCCAGCTCACCACGGGACTACCAAGAGACCCAGTACTTC
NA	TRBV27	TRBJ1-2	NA	CASSQTVDYGYTF	TGTGCCAGCAGCCAAACAGTGGACTATGGCTACACCTTC
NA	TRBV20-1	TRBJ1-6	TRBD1	CSASRDRVWESPLHF	TGCAGTGCTAGCCGGGACAGGGTTTGGGAATCACCCCTCCACTTT
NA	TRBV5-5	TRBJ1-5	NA	CASSPSFRNPKSLHF	TGTGCCAGCAGCCCCTCGTTTCGAAACCCTAAATCATTGCATTTT
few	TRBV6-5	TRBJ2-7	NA	CASSYSDHSYEQYF	TGTGCCAGCAGTTACTCGGACCACTCCTACGAGCAGTACTTC
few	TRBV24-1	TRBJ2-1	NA	CATGQGDEQFF	TGTGCCACCGGGCAGGGCGATGAGCAGTTCTTC
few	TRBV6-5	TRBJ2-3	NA	CASSYGSPDTQYF	TGTGCCAGCAGTTACGGCTCGCCAGATACGCAGTATTTT
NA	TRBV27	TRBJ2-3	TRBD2	CASTPGLAGGFPDTQYF	TGTGCCAGCACCCCAGGACTAGCGGGAGGTTTTCCAGATACGCAGTATTTT
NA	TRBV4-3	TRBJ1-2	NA	CASSQERQGLGYGYTF	TGCGCCAGCAGCCAAGAACGGCAGGGCTTAGGCTATGGCTACACCTTC